A single sample gave rise to the 16 T cell receptor beta chains below, sequenced in a study of cytomegalovirus exposure and HLA in healthy donors. The PCR was carried out with 60 Vbeta primers and 13 Jbeta primers. Sequencing was performed with immunoSEQ multiplex PCR; in TCRdb, only in-frame clones are kept and a portion is missing. The table has about 110,000 clones, 15% seen once; the top ten hold under 2%. Material for sequencing was PBMCs. Receptors were obtained from a woman between 18 and 29 years old in good health and CMV-seronegative.

The CDR3 region is CASSFRPQGTGNTIYF. The CDR3 DNA is TGTGCCAGCAGCTTTAGACCGCAGGGCACTGGAAACACCATATATTTT. The rearrangement links TRBV9 to TRBJ1-3, with D perhaps TRBD1 (5 bases). In germline, CDR1 is SGDLS, CDR2 YYNGEE. V dropped 4 bases and J dropped 2 bases, with 16 bases sitting between them. This CDR3 spans 16 amino acids.

The rearrangement links TRBV4-1 to TRBJ2-5, with TRBD1 matching 9 bases. The CDR3 is 16 amino acids. Germline V gene sequence: CDR1 MGHRA, CDR2 YSYEKL. Trimming removed 4 bases from V and 5 bases from J; junction bases left unmatched: 11. The CDR3 DNA sequence: TGCGCCAGCAGCCCGTTGGGACAGGGTGATTGGGAGACCCAGTACTTC. Translating gives CASSPLGQGDWETQYF.

V is TRBV10-2 and J is TRBJ2-3; no reliable D call. Trimming took 2 bases from V and 0 from J, leaving 9 bases between them. Per the germline V gene, CDR1 is WSHSY and CDR2 is SAAADI. This CDR3 is 15 amino acids long. Here the CDR3 reads CASSEVTASTDTQYF. The CDR3 DNA sequence: TGCGCCAGCAGTGAGGTAACAGCTAGCACAGATACGCAGTATTTT.

This clone was detected a few times. The DNA for the CDR3 is TGTGCCAGCAGCCCCCAGGGTTTGGACAGGGGGAGTATAATGAACACTGAAGCTTTCTTT. This encodes CASSPQGLDRGSIMNTEAFF. The chain employs TRBV9 and TRBJ1-1; 10 nucleotides line up with TRBD1. The CDR3 covers 20 residues. The germline CDR1 and CDR2 sequences are SGDLS and YYNGEE. The trim removed 4 bases at V and 0 bases at J, leaving 18 bases unmatched.

The table lists this clone with a few counts. The V call is TRBV9, the J call TRBJ2-2; weak D call: TRBD2 (6 bases). The CDR3 totals 15 residues. Germline CDR1 reads SGDLS; CDR2 reads YYNGEE. Deletions cut 6 bases from V and 7 bases from J, with 19 bases between. CDR3 sequence: CASTPPGRRGGELFF. CDR3 coding DNA: TGTGCCAGCACCCCCCCCGGGAGACGAGGCGGGGAGCTGTTTTTT.

The chain recombines TRBV30 with TRBJ1-1; 8 bases are a match to TRBD1. CDR3 length: 13 residues. Unmatched junction bases numbered 5, after V lost 2 bases and J lost 6 bases. Germline V gene data show CDR1 as GTSNPN and CDR2 as SVGIG (reference sequence). The CDR3 bases are TGTGCCTGGAGTACAGGGGGGATGGCTGAAGCTTTCTTT. Translation: CAWSTGGMAEAFF.

This chain connects TRBV6-6 to TRBJ2-1; D possibly corresponds to TRBD2 (5 bases). Germline CDR1 reads MNHNY; CDR2 reads SVGAGI (reference sequence). This CDR3 is 15 amino acids long. Trimming pared 6 bases from V and 9 bases from J, leaving 21 bases between. The CDR3 region is CASRPGLTTSGEQFF. CDR3 coding DNA: TGTGCCAGCAGGCCCGGACTGACGACATCGGGTGAGCAGTTCTTC.

The table lists this clone with a few counts. The V and J genes are TRBV5-4 and TRBJ1-1; tentatively, D is TRBD1 (6 bases). The CDR3 is 13 amino acids. V gave up 4 bases and J gave up 4 bases, with 11 bases separating them. Germline values: CDR1 SGHNT, CDR2 YYREEE (reference sequence). The DNA for the CDR3 is TGTGCCAGCAGCACAGGGCTAGGCACTGAAGCTTTCTTT. Translated, it gives CASSTGLGTEAFF.

This rearrangement joins TRBV5-1 to TRBJ2-3, with 15 positions matching TRBD2. Germline V CDR1 and CDR2: SGHRS, YFSETQ. CDR3 length: 15 residues. The ends lost 5 bases at V and 6 bases at J; junction bases unmatched: 4. CDR3 coding DNA: TGCGCCAGCAGTTCCGGGACTAGCGGGAGGGATACGCAGTATTTT. This encodes CASSSGTSGRDTQYF.

This clone was observed a few times. V gene TRBV6-5 combines with J gene TRBJ2-5; 7 nucleotides align to TRBD1. CDR3 size: 14 residues. The V and J ends lost 6 bases and 5 bases, in that order; junction bases with no gene match: 9. The germline CDR1 and CDR2 sequences are MNHEY and SVGAGI. The CDR3 DNA reads as TGTGCCAGCAGCCCAACAGGGGCGAAGGAGACCCAGTACTTC. Its translation is CASSPTGAKETQYF.

J is TRBJ2-4 and V is TRBV5-1, with 8 positions matching TRBD1. Germline CDR1 and CDR2: SGHRS and YFSETQ. The trim removed 7 bases at V and 8 bases at J, leaving 2 bases unmatched. The CDR3 consists of 11 residues. The CDR3 here is CASGQGDIQYF. CDR3 nucleotides: TGCGCCAGCGGACAGGGTGACATTCAGTACTTC.

This clone has just a few counts. The chain has TRBV29-1 and TRBJ1-1; 8 bases agree with TRBD1. The V gene end was trimmed by 6 bases and the J gene end by 4 bases; junction bases not matched to a gene: 10. The CDR3 length is 14 residues. Germline V gene lookup returns CDR1 SQVTM and CDR2 ANQGSEA. CDR3 in DNA: TGCAGCGTGGGTGGACAGGGAGCGGGCACTGAAGCTTTCTTT. Protein product: CSVGGQGAGTEAFF.

There are a few counts of this clone. The rearrangement links TRBV2 to TRBJ1-1; perhaps TRBD1 as D (5 bases). CDR3 length: 15 residues. V shed 4 bases and J shed 0 bases, with 12 bases lying between them. The germline V gene has CDR1 SNHLY and CDR2 FYNNEI. CDR3 region: CASSGASGLNTEAFF. For the CDR3, the DNA is TGTGCCAGCAGTGGGGCGTCAGGGCTGAACACTGAAGCTTTCTTT.

CDR3 sequence reads: CASSSSGVTYEQYF. CDR3 sequence (DNA): TGTGCCAGCAGTTCCTCGGGGGTTACCTACGAGCAGTACTTC. The V call is TRBV2, the J call TRBJ2-7; possible D gene TRBD2, 6 bases. This CDR3 is 14 amino acids long. Looked up from germline, CDR1 is SNHLY and CDR2 is FYNNEI. Trimming took 5 bases from V and 2 from J, leaving 13 bases between them.

The table lists this clone with a few counts. The gene calls are TRBV9 and TRBJ1-6, with unresolved D. Germline V lookup: CDR1 SGDLS, CDR2 YYNGEE. V was clipped by 0 bases and J by 0 bases, with 7 bases between them. The CDR3 spans 16 residues. The CDR3 protein is CASSVGASSYNSPLHF. CDR3 bases: TGTGCCAGCAGCGTAGGGGCAAGCTCCTATAATTCACCCCTCCACTTT.

In this sample, this clone turned up a few times. The chain is built from TRBV11-3 and TRBJ2-3; the match to TRBD2 covers 10 bases. Looked up from germline, CDR1 is SGHNT and CDR2 is YENEEA. Unmatched junction bases numbered 7, after V lost 4 bases and J lost 3 bases. This CDR3 has 16 residues. Here the CDR3 DNA reads TGTGCCAGCAGCTCCCTTGAAGCGGGAGGGACAGATACGCAGTATTTT. Translated: CASSSLEAGGTDTQYF.